This TCR beta chain is drawn from a study of blood T cell repertoires in COVID-19. Only in-frame clones appear in the TCRdb table, and some are missing; sequencing was by immunoSEQ multiplex PCR. Of 150,000 to 200,000 clones detected, 65% to 85% appear once; the ten largest clones hold roughly 9%. Germline V gives CDR1 LNHDA, CDR2 SQIVND (reference sequence). V lost 3 bases and J lost 4; bases outside the gene matches: 5. The length of the CDR3 is 15 residues. Source material: peripheral blood. The genes are TRBV19 and TRBJ2-3; 9 nucleotides line up with TRBD1. This clonotype was obtained from a woman aged 80 or over with active or convalescent COVID-19. CDR3 sequence reads: CASSIQDRGADTQYF. CDR3 bases: TGTGCCAGTAGTATCCAGGACAGGGGTGCAGATACGCAGTATTTT.